The text below deals with one T cell receptor (beta chain). Without the conserved terminal phenylalanine or tryptophan, this CDR3 likely stems from a read error. The sample belongs to a study of Graves' ophthalmopathy and Graves' hyperthyroidism. RNA transcripts yielded amplified TCR beta CDR3 regions. HTBI primers were used in a first-round RT-PCR, which preceded a second-round multiplex PCR. TCRdb redid the calling of the multiplex PCR reads with MiXCR, one entry per CDR3 protein. The repertoire holds 620,000 or so distinct CDR3 sequences, with 22% as singletons. V gave up 10 bases and J gave up 1 base, with 13 bases separating them. This CDR3 region has 13 residues.

This TCR came from a woman aged 18 to 35 with stable Graves' hyperthyroidism. Some clones in this sample may be carry-over from other donors' samples. The sample taken for sequencing was peripheral blood. The chain combines TRBV12-3 or TRBV12-4 with TRBJ1-1; D may be TRBD1 (5 bases). In DNA, the CDR3 is TGTGCCACCAACGCCCAGGGGAACACTGAAGCTTTCTAT. This sequence encodes CATNAQGNTEAFY.